A single sample is the source of the 2 T cell receptor beta chains below, sequenced in a study of a mutant IDH1 vaccine in newly diagnosed glioma. Assay: immunoSEQ multiplex PCR; the TCRdb copy retains only in-frame clones and omits some. The sample lists around 26,000 clones; just over 70% were seen once. Their antigen targets remain unknown. Time point here: week 11, during vaccination. In the vaccine, a single dose held 300 ug of the mutant IDH1 20-mer peptide, along with topical imiquimod. The sample was peripheral blood mononuclear cells (PBMCs), taken from a glioma patient whose treatment included an IDH1 peptide vaccine. Receptors were obtained from a man between 18 and 29 years old with glioma. Some clones in this sample may be carry-over from other donors' samples.

As DNA, the CDR3 is TGTGCCAGCAGCTTAGAATTCCCTAGGGGGGTTCAGCCCCAGCATTTT. This sequence encodes CASSLEFPRGVQPQHF. This chain uses TRBV7-2 with TRBJ1-5; TRBD1 might be the D (6 bases). Germline V gives CDR1 SGHTA, CDR2 FQGNSA. The CDR3 is 16 amino acids. Trimming pared 1 base from V and 6 bases from J, leaving 16 bases between.

This clone was seen a handful of times. The rearrangement links TRBV19 to TRBJ1-1; no clear D gene. The CDR3 spans 13 residues. Germline CDR1 is LNHDA and CDR2 is SQIVND (reference sequence). The V end was cut by 5 bases, the J end by 2 bases, with 9 bases between. CDR3 region: CASSVLPNTEAFF. The CDR3 bases are TGTGCCAGTAGTGTCCTTCCCAACACTGAAGCTTTCTTT.